The rows below give T cell receptor beta chains drawn from one sample of a study of cytomegalovirus exposure and HLA in healthy donors. The repertoire was sequenced with immunoSEQ multiplex PCR; TCRdb's copy has only in-frame clones and lacks some. The table includes over 100,000 clones, 88% detected once. The sequenced sample was PBMCs. The receptors originated from a woman younger than 35 in good health and CMV-seropositive. CDR3s include the opening cysteine and the closing phenylalanine or tryptophan. D genes are given only for firm matches. Size is omitted from some rows. Given values are once, few, many or a class for expanded clones.

clone size: -; J gene: TRBJ2-1; D gene: TRBD2; V gene: TRBV7-2; CDR3 protein: CASSLARAGAPTYNEQFF; CDR3 DNA: TGTGCCAGCAGCTTAGCGCGAGCGGGAGCACCAACCTACAATGAGCAGTTCTTC
clone size: few; J gene: TRBJ2-7; D gene: TRBD2; V gene: TRBV5-4; CDR3 protein: CASSLGLAGGGFYEQYF; CDR3 DNA: TGTGCCAGCAGCCTTGGACTAGCGGGGGGGGGATTCTACGAGCAGTACTTC
clone size: -; J gene: TRBJ2-7; D gene: TRBD2; V gene: TRBV7-6; CDR3 protein: CASSPRLAGVVHEQYF; CDR3 DNA: TGTGCCAGCAGCCCCAGGCTAGCGGGAGTTGTCCACGAGCAGTACTTC
clone size: few; J gene: TRBJ2-1; D gene: -; V gene: TRBV9; CDR3 protein: CASSVEGNSLGNEQFF; CDR3 DNA: TGTGCCAGCAGCGTAGAGGGGAACAGCCTCGGCAATGAGCAGTTCTTC
clone size: once; J gene: TRBJ2-1; D gene: -; V gene: TRBV5-6; CDR3 protein: CASSSRTGNEQFF; CDR3 DNA: TGTGCCAGCAGCTCTCGGACGGGGAATGAGCAGTTCTTC
clone size: -; J gene: TRBJ2-3; D gene: -; V gene: TRBV7-6; CDR3 protein: CASSPLYTDTQYF; CDR3 DNA: TGTGCCAGCAGCCCTCTTTACACAGATACGCAGTATTTT
clone size: -; J gene: TRBJ2-3; D gene: -; V gene: TRBV4-3; CDR3 protein: CASSQDPRPGGTSTDTQYF; CDR3 DNA: TGCGCCAGCAGCCAAGATCCGAGGCCCGGGGGAACTAGCACAGATACGCAGTATTTT
clone size: -; J gene: TRBJ1-4; D gene: -; V gene: TRBV5-1; CDR3 protein: CASSLAATNEKLFF; CDR3 DNA: TGCGCCAGCAGCTTGGCAGCAACTAATGAAAAACTGTTTTTT
clone size: -; J gene: TRBJ2-5; D gene: -; V gene: TRBV29-1; CDR3 protein: CSVYTGEQETQYF; CDR3 DNA: TGCAGCGTTTACACAGGCGAACAAGAGACCCAGTACTTC
clone size: -; J gene: TRBJ1-4; D gene: TRBD1; V gene: TRBV2; CDR3 protein: CALQGAQNEKLFF; CDR3 DNA: TGTGCTCTACAGGGGGCGCAAAATGAAAAACTGTTTTTT